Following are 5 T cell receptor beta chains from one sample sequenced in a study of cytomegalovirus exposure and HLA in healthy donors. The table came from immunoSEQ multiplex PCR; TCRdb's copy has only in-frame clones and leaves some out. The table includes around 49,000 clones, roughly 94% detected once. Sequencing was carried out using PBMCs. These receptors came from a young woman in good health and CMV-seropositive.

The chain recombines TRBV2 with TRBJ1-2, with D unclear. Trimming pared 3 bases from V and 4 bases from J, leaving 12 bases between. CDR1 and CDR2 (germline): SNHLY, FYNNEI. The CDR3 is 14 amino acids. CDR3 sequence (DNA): TGTGCCAGCAGTGACCCGGGGAATCGCTATGGCTACACCTTC. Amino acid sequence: CASSDPGNRYGYTF. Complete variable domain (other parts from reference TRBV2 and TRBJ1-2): EPEVTQTPSHQVTQMGQEVILRCVPISNHLYFYWYRQILGQKVEFLVSFYNNEISEKSEIFDDQFSVERPDGSNFTLKIRSTKLEDSAMYFCASSDPGNRYGYTFGSGTRLTVV.

CDR3 sequence: CAFQGVGNTIYF. CDR3 sequence (DNA): TGTGCCTTTCAGGGGGTAGGAAACACCATATATTTT. The chain joins TRBV30 to TRBJ1-3, with TRBD1 identical over 7 bases. V trimming: 7 bases; J trimming: 4 bases; junction bases outside the gene matches: 4. CDR3 length equals 12 residues. The germline V gene has CDR1 GTSNPN and CDR2 SVGIG (reference sequence).

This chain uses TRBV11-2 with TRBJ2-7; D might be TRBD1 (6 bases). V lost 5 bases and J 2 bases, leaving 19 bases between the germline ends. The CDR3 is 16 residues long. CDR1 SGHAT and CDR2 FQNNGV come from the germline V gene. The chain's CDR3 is CASSTHREPWAYEQYF. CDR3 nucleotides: TGTGCCAGCAGCACGCACAGGGAGCCATGGGCCTACGAGCAGTACTTC.

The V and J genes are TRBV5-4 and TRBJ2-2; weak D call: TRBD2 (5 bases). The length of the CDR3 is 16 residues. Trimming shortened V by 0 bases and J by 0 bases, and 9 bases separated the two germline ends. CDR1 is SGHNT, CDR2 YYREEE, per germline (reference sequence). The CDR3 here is CASSLASGANTGELFF. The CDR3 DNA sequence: TGTGCCAGCAGCTTGGCGAGCGGAGCGAACACCGGGGAGCTGTTTTTT. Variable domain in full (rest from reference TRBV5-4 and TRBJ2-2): ETGVTQSPTHLIKTRGQQVTLRCSSQSGHNTVSWYQQALGQGPQFIFQYYREEENGRGNFPPRFSGLQFPNYSSELNVNALELDDSALYLCASSLASGANTGELFFGEGSRLTVL.

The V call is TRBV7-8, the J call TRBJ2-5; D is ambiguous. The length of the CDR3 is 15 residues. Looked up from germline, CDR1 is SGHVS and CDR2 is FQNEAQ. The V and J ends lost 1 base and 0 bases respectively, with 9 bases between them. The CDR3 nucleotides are TGTGCCAGCAGCTTAGGCACACCGTACCAAGAGACCCAGTACTTC. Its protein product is CASSLGTPYQETQYF.